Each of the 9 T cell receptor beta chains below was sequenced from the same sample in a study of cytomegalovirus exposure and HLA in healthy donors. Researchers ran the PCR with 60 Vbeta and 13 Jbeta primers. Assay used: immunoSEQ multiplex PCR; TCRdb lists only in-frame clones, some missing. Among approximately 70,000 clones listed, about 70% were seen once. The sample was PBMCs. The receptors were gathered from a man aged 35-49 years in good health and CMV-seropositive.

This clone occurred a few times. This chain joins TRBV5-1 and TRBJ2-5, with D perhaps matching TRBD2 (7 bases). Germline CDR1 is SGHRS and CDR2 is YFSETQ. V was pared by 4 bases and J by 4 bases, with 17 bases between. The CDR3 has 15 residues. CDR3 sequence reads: CASSPPEGGAETQYF. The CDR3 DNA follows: TGCGCCAGCAGCCCTCCGGAGGGGGGGGCAGAGACCCAGTACTTC.

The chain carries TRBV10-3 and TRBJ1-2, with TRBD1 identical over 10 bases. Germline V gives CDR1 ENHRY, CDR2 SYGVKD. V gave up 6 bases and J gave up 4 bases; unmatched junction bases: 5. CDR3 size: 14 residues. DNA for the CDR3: TGTGCCATCAGGGGACAGGGGAACGTCTATGGCTACACCTTC. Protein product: CAIRGQGNVYGYTF.

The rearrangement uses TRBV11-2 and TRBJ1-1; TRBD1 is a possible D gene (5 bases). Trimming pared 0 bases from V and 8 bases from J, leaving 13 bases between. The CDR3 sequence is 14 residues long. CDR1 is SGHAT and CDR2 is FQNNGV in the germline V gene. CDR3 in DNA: TGTGCCAGCAGCTTAGAGCTTTGGGGGGAGGAAGCTTTCTTT. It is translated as CASSLELWGEEAFF. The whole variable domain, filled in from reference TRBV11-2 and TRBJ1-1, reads EAGVAQSPRYKIIEKRQSVAFWCNPISGHATLYWYQQILGQGPKLLIQFQNNGVVDDSQLPKDRFSAERLKGVDSTLKIQPAKLEDSAVYLCASSLELWGEEAFFGQGTRLTVV.

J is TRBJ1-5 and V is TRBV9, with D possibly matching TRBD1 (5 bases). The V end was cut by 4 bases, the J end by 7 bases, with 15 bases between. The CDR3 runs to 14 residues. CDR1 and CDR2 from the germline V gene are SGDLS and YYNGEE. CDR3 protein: CASSPVGGDQPQHF. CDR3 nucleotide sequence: TGTGCCAGCAGCCCCGTGGGGGGGGACCAGCCCCAGCATTTT.

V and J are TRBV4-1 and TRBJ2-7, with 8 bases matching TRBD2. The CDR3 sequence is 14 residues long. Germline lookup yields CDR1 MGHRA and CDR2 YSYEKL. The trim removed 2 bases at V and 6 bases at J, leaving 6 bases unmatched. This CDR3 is CASSQTGGPREQYF. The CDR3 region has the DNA TGCGCCAGCAGCCAAACGGGGGGGCCCCGCGAGCAGTACTTC.

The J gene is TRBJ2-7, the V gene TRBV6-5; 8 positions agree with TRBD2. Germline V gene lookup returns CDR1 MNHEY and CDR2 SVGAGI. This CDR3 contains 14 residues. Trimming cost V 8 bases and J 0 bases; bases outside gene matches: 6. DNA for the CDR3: TGTGCCAGCGGCCGGGGGGGCCCCTCCTACGAGCAGTACTTC. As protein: CASGRGGPSYEQYF.

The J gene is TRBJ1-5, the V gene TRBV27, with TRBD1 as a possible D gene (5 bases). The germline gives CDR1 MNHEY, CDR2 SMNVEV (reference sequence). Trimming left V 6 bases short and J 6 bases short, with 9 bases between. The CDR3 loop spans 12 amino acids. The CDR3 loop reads CASRQGAQPQHF. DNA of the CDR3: TGTGCCAGCAGGCAGGGCGCTCAGCCCCAGCATTTT.

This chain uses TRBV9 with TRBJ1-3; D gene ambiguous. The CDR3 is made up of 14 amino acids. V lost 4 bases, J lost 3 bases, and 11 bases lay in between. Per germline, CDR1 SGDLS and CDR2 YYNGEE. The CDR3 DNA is TGTGCCAGCAGCCCCACTCGAGTTGGAAACACCATATATTTT. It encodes CASSPTRVGNTIYF. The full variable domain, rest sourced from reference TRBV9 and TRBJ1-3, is DSGVTQTPKHLITATGQRVTLRCSPRSGDLSVYWYQQSLDQGLQFLIQYYNGEERAKGNILERFSAQQFPDLHSELNLSSLELGDSALYFCASSPTRVGNTIYFGEGSWLTVV.

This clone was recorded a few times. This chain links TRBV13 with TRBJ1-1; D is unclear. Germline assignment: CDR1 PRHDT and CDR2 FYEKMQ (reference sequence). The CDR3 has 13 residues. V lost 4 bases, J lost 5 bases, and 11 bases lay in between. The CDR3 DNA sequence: TGTGCCAGCAGCTCGTCTTTGAGGACTGAAGCTTTCTTT. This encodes CASSSSLRTEAFF.